A selection of T cell receptor beta chains follows, all from one sample in a study of response to subunit inactivated influenza vaccine. TCRdb called the RT-PCR reads again in MiXCR, with one record for every CDR3 protein. The sample consists of 800,000 to 1,000,000 distinct CDR3 sequences, 20% to 25% of them appearing once. Sequences were derived from PBMCs from blood, sampled roughly 5 days after vaccination. These receptors all come from a man in his fifties or sixties who received an inactivated influenza vaccine. Each CDR3 is given with its conserved first and last residue. The D gene is left open where the match is weak. Clone size is stated in some rows and not others, as once, few, many or a class when expanded.

CSASPAGASDTQYF,TGCAGTGCTAGTCCGGCGGGGGCCTCAGATACGCAGTATTTT,TRBJ2-3,.,TRBV20-1,many
CASSADRVPYEQYF,TGTGCCAGCAGCGCGGACAGGGTCCCCTACGAGCAGTACTTC,TRBJ2-7,TRBD1,TRBV5-5,few
CASSQSGSSYNEQFF,TGTGCCAGCAGCCAAAGCGGGAGTTCCTACAATGAGCAGTTCTTC,TRBJ2-1,TRBD2,TRBV11-2,many
CASYEGTSSYGYTF,TGTGCCAGCTACGAGGGGACCTCTTCCTATGGCTACACCTTC,TRBJ1-2,.,TRBV2,few
CASSQDTESPLHF,TGCGCCAGCAGCCAAGATACTGAATCACCCCTCCACTTT,TRBJ1-6,.,TRBV4-1,few
CASSQQEGAGQHF,TGCGCCAGCAGCCAGCAAGAGGGAGCAGGCCAGCATTTT,TRBJ1-5,.,TRBV4-1,few
CASSQELGAGDYEQYF,TGTGCCAGCAGCCAAGAACTAGGAGCGGGAGACTACGAGCAGTACTTC,TRBJ2-7,TRBD2,TRBV4-2,.
CASRGVGSNYGYTF,TGTGCCAGCAGGGGCGTAGGGAGCAACTATGGCTACACCTTC,TRBJ1-2,.,TRBV28,.
CSAKVGGPSTGELFF,TGCAGTGCTAAAGTAGGGGGCCCGAGCACCGGGGAGCTGTTTTTT,TRBJ2-2,TRBD1,TRBV20-1,few
CSARDPTGSGNTIYF,TGCAGTGCTAGAGATCCCACCGGCTCTGGAAACACCATATATTTT,TRBJ1-3,.,TRBV20-1,few
CASRIQGSEQFF,TGTGCCAGCAGGATACAGGGAAGTGAGCAGTTCTTC,TRBJ2-1,.,TRBV2,.
CASSLQDPNYGYTF,TGCGCCAGCAGCTTACAGGATCCCAACTATGGCTACACCTTC,TRBJ1-2,.,TRBV5-1,many
CSARSQRGNNEQFF,TGCAGTGCTAGAAGTCAGCGGGGGAACAATGAGCAGTTCTTC,TRBJ2-1,TRBD2,TRBV20-1,.
CASCFPGVRHTQYF,TGTGCCAGCTGTTTTCCCGGGGTTCGACATACGCAGTATTTT,TRBJ2-3,.,TRBV12-3/TRBV12-4,.
CASSAYRGEGLMTYEQYF,TGTGCCAGCAGCGCATACCGAGGGGAGGGACTAATGACCTACGAGCAGTACTTC,TRBJ2-7,TRBD2,TRBV13,few
CASSPATGISEQYF,TGTGCCAGCAGCCCGGCGACAGGGATTAGCGAGCAGTACTTC,TRBJ2-7,TRBD1,TRBV7-9,.
CSASFPYSNQPQHF,TGCAGTGCTAGCTTCCCTTATAGCAATCAGCCCCAGCATTTT,TRBJ1-5,.,TRBV20-1,.
CASSSYSGTGLINQPQHF,TGTGCCAGCAGTTCCTACTCCGGGACAGGGTTAATAAATCAGCCCCAGCATTTT,TRBJ1-5,TRBD1,TRBV27,.
CASSRTSGRGVITDTQYF,TGTGCCAGCAGCAGGACTAGCGGGAGGGGTGTTATCACAGATACGCAGTATTTT,TRBJ2-3,TRBD2,TRBV5-4,once
CASSYSALAGDNEQFF,TGTGCCAGCAGTTACTCGGCACTAGCGGGGGACAATGAGCAGTTCTTC,TRBJ2-1,TRBD2,TRBV6-5,.
CASSHNHASGRGNEQFF,TGTGCCAGCAGCCACAACCATGCTAGCGGGAGGGGAAATGAGCAGTTCTTC,TRBJ2-1,TRBD2,TRBV3-1,few
CASSAASGNLDEQFF,TGTGCCAGCAGCGCCGCTAGCGGGAATTTGGATGAGCAGTTCTTC,TRBJ2-1,TRBD2,TRBV9,few
CSASEPGQMNTEAFF,TGCAGTGCTAGTGAACCGGGACAGATGAACACTGAAGCTTTCTTT,TRBJ1-1,TRBD1,TRBV20-1,.
CACSLTGNTEAFF,TGTGCCTGCAGTTTGACGGGGAACACTGAAGCTTTCTTT,TRBJ1-1,.,TRBV6-5,.
CASSVAGTGWEGYTF,TGTGCCAGCAGCGTAGCTGGGACCGGATGGGAGGGCTACACCTTC,TRBJ1-2,.,TRBV9,many
CASIWEGGEANIQYF,TGTGCCAGCATCTGGGAAGGGGGCGAGGCGAACATTCAGTACTTC,TRBJ2-4,TRBD1,TRBV5-6,.
CASSQELTGLGVGELFF,TGTGCCAGCAGCCAAGAACTGACGGGACTAGGTGTCGGGGAGCTGTTTTTT,TRBJ2-2,TRBD2,TRBV3-1,.